This T cell receptor beta chain was recorded in a study of cytomegalovirus exposure and HLA in healthy donors. As for this clone: Its antigen is unidentified.

This CDR3 is built from 17 residues. Germline CDR1 is SGHVS and CDR2 is FNYEAQ. V was pared by 5 bases and J by 2 bases, with 13 bases of the junction left unmatched. Study results and caveats: Earlier analysis found most TCR beta V segments productive about 87% or about 30% of the time. Further analysis, carried out later, found HLA-associated TCR beta chains more clonally expanded than equally common other chains.

PCR involved 60 Vbeta and 13 Jbeta primers. Study processing details: Later reanalysis found about 78 million unique TCR beta chains, 10 million to 12 million of them shared. TCRdb's copy holds only in-frame clones and misses some; the assay was immunoSEQ multiplex PCR. The V and J calls and clone size come from that table; D and trimming were worked out from the DNA. The table lists roughly 84,000 clones, 78% of them singletons. The sequenced material came from PBMCs. This chain links TRBV7-6 with TRBJ2-3, with TRBD2 matching over 7 bases. The sequence was collected from a male donor in good health and CMV-seropositive. This chain's CDR3 is CASSPAGGSGVTDTQYF. For the CDR3, the DNA is TGTGCCAGCAGCCCCGCTGGCGGGAGTGGTGTCACAGATACGCAGTATTTT.